This is a list of T cell receptor beta chains from one sample in a study of graft-versus-host responses after intestinal transplantation. Libraries were prepared by immunoSEQ multiplex PCR; TCRdb keeps only in-frame clonotypes and omits some of them. Among around 15,000 clones listed, about 80% were seen once. The sample in question was ileum tissue, obtained approximately 110 days after intestinal transplant. The receptors derive from a human patient who received an intestinal transplant, so some T cells may come from the graft donor. The CDR3 runs from the conserved cysteine through the conserved F or W. A D gene is named only where the DNA matches it firmly. Clone size, where shown, is once, few, many, or a class for clones that have expanded.

15	TRBJ2-7	TRBV5-5	-	-	CASSISGLSSYEQYF	TGTGCCAGCAGTATTTCAGGGCTAAGCTCCTACGAGCAGTACTTC
14	TRBJ2-7	TRBV6-5	-	-	CASSPLAGPYEQYF	TGTGCCAGCAGTCCACTAGCAGGGCCCTACGAGCAGTACTTC
15	TRBJ2-3	TRBV4-2	few	-	CASSQGQGWTDTQYF	TGTGCCAGCAGCCAAGGGCAGGGGTGGACAGATACGCAGTATTTT
18	TRBJ2-3	TRBV5-1	once	-	CASSFPLGGAAGRDTQYF	TGCGCCAGCAGCTTTCCGCTGGGCGGAGCTGCGGGGAGGGATACGCAGTATTTT
12	TRBJ1-2	TRBV27	-	TRBD1	CASSSGQGGYTF	TGTGCCAGCAGTTCCGGACAGGGGGGCTACACCTTC
15	TRBJ2-7	TRBV6-6	-	TRBD2	CASSYCGAGEVHQYF	TGTGCCAGCAGTTACTGTGGAGCGGGAGAGGTCCACCAGTACTTC
11	TRBJ1-4	TRBV28	-	-	CASSLNLKVFF	TGTGCCAGCAGTTTGAACCTGAAGGTGTTTTTT
15	TRBJ1-4	TRBV5-6	few	-	CASSPLDSNREKLFF	TGTGCCAGCAGCCCTTTAGACAGTAACCGCGAAAAACTGTTTTTT
15	TRBJ2-7	TRBV6-1	-	-	CASSDRGRSSYEQYF	TGTGCCAGCAGTGACCGGGGCAGGTCTTCCTACGAGCAGTACTTC
17	TRBJ1-6	TRBV5-6	-	-	CASSLNLWGSYNSPLHF	TGTGCCAGCAGCTTAAACCTTTGGGGCTCCTATAATTCACCCCTCCACTTT
11	TRBJ2-7	TRBV28	-	-	CASTDTYEQYF	TGTGCCAGCACCGACACCTACGAGCAGTACTTC
16	TRBJ2-4	TRBV4-1	-	-	CASSHFPGATKNIQYF	TGCGCCAGCAGCCATTTCCCAGGCGCGACCAAAAACATTCAGTACTTC
15	TRBJ1-1	TRBV14	few	-	CASSLPSSRGTEAFF	TGTGCCAGCAGCCTCCCTAGTTCTAGAGGGACTGAAGCTTTCTTT
18	TRBJ2-2	TRBV9	-	-	CASSDRVIASRRAGELFF	TGTGCCAGCAGCGACCGGGTGATAGCGTCCAGACGGGCCGGGGAGCTGTTTTTT
18	TRBJ2-3	TRBV7-9	-	TRBD2	CASSLGILTSGFTDTQYF	TGTGCCAGCAGCTTGGGGATTTTGACTAGCGGATTCACAGATACGCAGTATTTT
14	TRBJ1-3	TRBV18	-	-	CASSPLYSGNTIYF	TGTGCCAGCTCACCACTCTACTCTGGAAACACCATATATTTT
18	TRBJ2-1	TRBV5-6	few	-	CASSGERQGSKGLHEQFF	TGTGCCAGCAGCGGGGAGAGGCAGGGCTCGAAGGGACTGCATGAGCAGTTCTTC
15	TRBJ2-3	TRBV9	-	TRBD2	CASSVGGGATDTQYF	TGTGCCAGCAGCGTAGGGGGAGGGGCGACAGATACGCAGTATTTT
16	TRBJ1-2	TRBV28	-	-	CASSMWLDAGGYGYTF	TGTGCCAGCAGTATGTGGCTCGATGCAGGAGGCTATGGCTACACCTTC
16	TRBJ1-2	TRBV4-2	-	-	CASSRRARGARYGYTF	TGTGCCAGCAGCCGCAGGGCGAGGGGAGCACGGTATGGCTACACCTTC
15	TRBJ2-1	TRBV27	-	-	CASSLGQGGTNEQFF	TGTGCCAGCAGTCTTGGACAGGGAGGGACCAATGAGCAGTTCTTC
14	TRBJ1-3	TRBV28	few	-	CASSSLGSGNTIYF	TGTGCCAGCAGTTCCCTAGGCTCTGGAAACACCATATATTTT
16	TRBJ2-7	TRBV7-3	once	TRBD2	CASSLRAGGPGDEQYF	TGTGCCAGCAGCTTAAGGGCGGGAGGGCCAGGAGACGAGCAGTACTTC
14	TRBJ1-3	TRBV7-7	-	-	CASSLTYPGNTIYF	TGTGCTAGCAGCCTGACATACCCTGGAAACACCATATATTTT
14	TRBJ1-1	TRBV6-6	-	TRBD1	CASSRTGTSTEAFF	TGTGCCAGCAGCCGGACAGGGACTAGCACTGAAGCTTTCTTT
13	TRBJ2-7	TRBV27	-	-	CASQRARGYEQYF	TGTGCCAGCCAGAGGGCGCGGGGCTACGAGCAGTACTTC
14	TRBJ2-3	TRBV19	-	TRBD1	CASSILGGADTQYF	TGTGCCAGTAGTATATTAGGGGGCGCAGATACGCAGTATTTT
14	TRBJ2-2	TRBV27	-	-	CASSRPGNTGELFF	TGTGCCAGCAGTAGGCCCGGGAACACCGGGGAGCTGTTTTTT
15	TRBJ2-2	TRBV7-4	-	-	CASRCPESHTGELFF	TGTGCCAGCAGGTGCCCCGAGTCCCACACCGGGGAGCTGTTTTTT
16	TRBJ2-7	TRBV5-4	once	TRBD2	CASSGRGTRFPYEQYF	TGTGCCAGCAGCGGACGAGGGACTAGATTCCCCTACGAGCAGTACTTC
14	TRBJ1-2	TRBV7-3	-	-	CASSLSFPHYGYTF	TGTGCCAGCAGCTTATCTTTTCCCCACTATGGCTACACCTTC
17	TRBJ2-4	TRBV28	-	TRBD2	CASLGLAGGLAKNIQYF	TGTGCCAGCCTAGGGCTAGCGGGAGGCTTAGCCAAAAACATTCAGTACTTC
15	TRBJ2-2	TRBV27	-	-	CASSLAITNTGELFF	TGTGCCAGCAGTTTAGCCATAACGAACACCGGGGAGCTGTTTTTT
18	TRBJ2-3	TRBV19	-	TRBD1	CASSSRDREAPVTDTQYF	TGTGCCAGTAGTAGCCGGGACAGGGAAGCCCCAGTCACAGATACGCAGTATTTT
14	TRBJ1-1	TRBV5-1	few	-	CASSFGHRNTEAFF	TGCGCCAGCAGCTTTGGACACCGGAACACTGAAGCTTTCTTT
14	TRBJ2-7	TRBV4-1	-	-	CASSQTLGPHEQYF	TGCGCCAGCAGCCAAACCTTAGGACCCCACGAGCAGTACTTC
14	TRBJ2-3	TRBV27	-	-	CASSLAAGTDTQYF	TGTGCCAGCAGTTTGGCGGCAGGCACAGATACGCAGTATTTT
13	TRBJ2-7	TRBV29-1	-	TRBD2	CSVLTGRNYEQYF	TGCAGCGTCCTAACCGGGAGGAACTACGAGCAGTACTTC
14	TRBJ2-3	TRBV4-3	few	-	CASSQLTAADTQYF	TGCGCCAGCAGCCAACTGACAGCCGCAGATACGCAGTATTTT
15	TRBJ2-7	TRBV7-9	-	-	CASSVRGGSSYEQYF	TGTGCCAGCAGCGTACGAGGGGGGAGCTCCTACGAGCAGTACTTC
10	TRBJ2-5	TRBV12-2	-	-	CASRLLGDYF	TGTGCAAGTCGCTTGCTGGGGGATTACTTC
15	TRBJ2-7	TRBV11-1	-	TRBD2	CASSSGTSGFYEQYF	TGTGCCAGCAGCTCCGGGACTAGCGGGTTCTACGAGCAGTACTTC
15	TRBJ2-1	TRBV25-1	-	-	CASTRALPPPHEQFF	TGTGCCAGCACTAGAGCCCTCCCACCCCCACATGAGCAGTTCTTC
18	TRBJ2-1	TRBV19	once	TRBD2	CASSIDSGGPTSYNEQFF	TGTGCCAGTAGTATAGATTCGGGAGGGCCAACGTCCTACAATGAGCAGTTCTTC
14	TRBJ2-7	TRBV7-9	-	-	CASSSWDSSYEQYF	TGTGCCAGCAGCTCATGGGACTCCTCCTACGAGCAGTACTTC
17	TRBJ2-5	TRBV28	-	TRBD2	CASSSYRLAGGQETQYF	TGTGCCAGCAGTTCTTACAGACTAGCGGGAGGTCAAGAGACCCAGTACTTC
11	TRBJ1-1	TRBV6-5	-	-	CASSYGTEAFF	TGTGCCAGCAGTTACGGCACTGAAGCTTTCTTT
16	TRBJ2-2	TRBV7-8	-	-	CASSMGLTRNTGELFF	TGTGCCAGCAGCATGGGACTTACCAGAAACACCGGGGAGCTGTTTTTT
12	TRBJ1-3	TRBV11-3	-	-	CASSLEGNTIYF	TGTGCCAGCAGCTTAGAGGGAAACACCATATATTTT